This T cell receptor beta chain derives from a study of T cell repertoires in cytomegalovirus infection. For the study at large: Public TCR beta signatures marked donors with CMV infection and the matching HLA.

Whole-study findings and limits: The ex vivo response was dominated by HLA-C-restricted CMV-specific TCR beta clonotypes. Cumulated frequencies of public TCR beta families served to identify carriers of CMV plus the relevant HLA.

Note on this clonotype: As yet, its antigen is unknown.

Using its own MiXCR run on the reads, TCRdb lists one record per CDR3 protein. The table includes about half a million distinct CDR3 sequences, roughly a third detected once. The TCR sequence derives from a human donor in good health (CMV status not recorded). Some clones in this sample may be carry-over from other donors' samples. Sample: cultured PBMCs, taken from culture after CMV antigen stimulation.

CDR3 coding DNA: TGTGCCAGCAGCTTAAGGGGACAGGGGTTTATCAATACGCAGTATTTT. Its translation is CASSLRGQGFINTQYF. The rearrangement uses TRBV7-2 and TRBJ2-3; 10 positions agree with TRBD1. CDR3 length: 16 amino acids. The germline CDR1 and CDR2 sequences are SGHTA and FQGNSA. Trimming cost V 2 bases and J 7 bases; bases outside gene matches: 9.